Following are 5 T cell receptor beta chains from one sample sequenced in a study of blood T cell repertoires in COVID-19. Produced via immunoSEQ multiplex PCR; TCRdb's table is partial and in-frame only. The top ten clones hold around 2.9% of a sample with around 300,000 clones, roughly 90% of them seen once. The sample was peripheral blood. The receptor source for this set is a woman aged 25-40 years with active or convalescent COVID-19.

Remarks on this clone: Additional DNA sequences in this sample encode the identical CDR3. This chain joins TRBV4-3 and TRBJ1-1; D unresolved. CDR1 is LGHNA and CDR2 is YSLEER in the germline V gene. There are 14 residues in the CDR3. Trimming took off 0 bases at V and 2 bases at J, with 7 bases between the two ends. The CDR3 sequence: CASSQDGRNTEAFF. The CDR3 nucleotides are TGCGCCAGCAGCCAAGATGGCAGAAACACTGAAGCTTTCTTT.

The gene calls are TRBV10-3 and TRBJ2-1; 9 nucleotides match TRBD1. The CDR3 has 16 amino acids. The germline CDR1 and CDR2 sequences are ENHRY and SYGVKD. Trimming took 0 bases from V and 6 from J; bases not matched to a gene: 6. DNA of the CDR3: TGTGCCATCAGTGAGTCGAGGGGACAGGGTGTCAATGAGCAGTTCTTC. This codes for CAISESRGQGVNEQFF.

The CDR3 is CASTPEEGTLNTGELFF. CDR3 coding DNA: TGTGCCAGCACCCCCGAGGAGGGGACCCTGAACACCGGGGAGCTGTTTTTT. This chain links TRBV28 with TRBJ2-2, with a weak D call TRBD2 (6 bases). CDR1 MDHEN and CDR2 SYDVKM come from the germline V gene. The CDR3 contains 17 residues. The ends were cut back, 7 bases at V and 1 base at J, with 19 bases in the middle.

The gene calls are TRBV5-1 and TRBJ2-4, with D possibly matching TRBD2 (5 bases). Germline-derived CDR1 and CDR2 are SGHRS and YFSETQ. There are 13 residues in the CDR3. The V end lost 2 bases, the J end lost 8 bases, and 11 bases lay between the germline ends. The CDR3 nucleotides read TGCGCCAGCAGCTTTCGAGGGATTGACATTCAGTACTTC. Its translation is CASSFRGIDIQYF.

The CDR3: CASSLGPQETQYF. As DNA, the CDR3 is TGTGCCAGCAGCTTGGGGCCTCAAGAGACCCAGTACTTC. This chain uses TRBV5-6 with TRBJ2-5; D uncertain. Per the germline V gene, CDR1 is SGHDT and CDR2 is YYEEEE. V was clipped by 0 bases and J by 2 bases, with 5 bases between them. The CDR3 runs to 13 residues.